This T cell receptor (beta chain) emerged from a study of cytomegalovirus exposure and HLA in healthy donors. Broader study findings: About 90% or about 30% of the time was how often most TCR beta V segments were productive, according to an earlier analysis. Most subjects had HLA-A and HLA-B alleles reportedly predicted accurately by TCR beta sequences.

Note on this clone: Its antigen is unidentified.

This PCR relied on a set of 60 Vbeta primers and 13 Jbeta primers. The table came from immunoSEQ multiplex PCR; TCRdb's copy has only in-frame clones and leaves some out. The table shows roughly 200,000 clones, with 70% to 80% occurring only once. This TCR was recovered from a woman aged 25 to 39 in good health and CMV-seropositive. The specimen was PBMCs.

The CDR3 loop reads CASQAGGPMNEQFF. CDR3 DNA sequence: TGCGCCAGCCAGGCGGGAGGGCCCATGAATGAGCAGTTCTTC. This chain uses TRBV5-1 with TRBJ2-1; 9 positions match TRBD2. Per the germline V gene, CDR1 is SGHRS and CDR2 is YFSETQ. J was trimmed by 7 bases and V by 7 bases; bases with no gene match: 9. The CDR3 is 14 amino acids. The full variable domain, rest sourced from reference TRBV5-1 and TRBJ2-1, is KAGVTQTPRYLIKTRGQQVTLSCSPISGHRSVSWYQQTPGQGLQFLFEYFSETQRNKGNFPGRFSGRQFSNSRSEMNVSTLELGDSALYLCASQAGGPMNEQFFGPGTRLTVL.